These 19 T cell receptor beta chains share one sample of origin, sequenced in a study of T-cell memory formation after mild COVID-19. From the 5' RACE reads, TCRdb called clonotypes with MiXCR, one entry per CDR3 protein. The repertoire consists of about 110,000 distinct CDR3 sequences, with about a sixth occurring once and the leading ten covering 28%. Sequencing was done on a sample of PBMCs or a T cell subset sorted from them (not recorded which). The receptors derive from an adult woman who had mild COVID-19 (a few samples of this study predate the infection). Cell type and time point are not known.

This clonotype was seen repeatedly, ten times or more. The V and J genes are TRBV12-3 or TRBV12-4 and TRBJ2-1; 14 bases align to TRBD2. The J segment lost 3 bases and the V segment lost 6 bases, leaving 7 bases of the junction unmatched. CDR3 length equals 17 residues. The CDR3 reads CASSRGLAGVGYNEQFF. CDR3 DNA sequence: TGTGCCAGCAGCCGGGGACTAGCGGGAGTAGGCTACAATGAGCAGTTCTTC.

V gene TRBV12-3 or TRBV12-4 combines with J gene TRBJ2-7, with a weak D call TRBD1 (6 bases). The germline V and J ends were trimmed by 5 bases and 5 bases, with 13 bases remaining between them. This CDR3 has 13 amino acids. The CDR3 nucleotides are TGTGCCAGCAGTCCCGCAGGGGTCCACGAGCAGTACTTC. This translates into CASSPAGVHEQYF.

This clonotype was counted between two and nine times. The chain has TRBV29-1 and TRBJ1-1; 7 positions match TRBD1. CDR3 size: 13 residues. Germline loops: CDR1 SQVTM, CDR2 ANQGSEA. The V and J ends lost 7 bases and 1 base, in that order; junction bases with no gene match: 6. The CDR3 loop is CSAVDRKNTEAFF. Here the CDR3 DNA reads TGCAGCGCTGTGGACAGGAAGAACACTGAAGCTTTCTTT.

This clonotype showed up just a few times. The chain links TRBV7-8 to TRBJ2-3, with 9 bases identical to TRBD2. This CDR3 has 16 amino acids. V lost 1 base, J lost 4 bases, and 6 bases stayed unmatched. CDR1 is SGHVS and CDR2 is FQNEAQ in the germline V gene. Here the CDR3 reads CASSLEGSGGSDTQYF. The DNA of the CDR3 is TGTGCCAGCAGCTTAGAAGGTAGCGGGGGCTCAGATACGCAGTATTTT.

The J gene is TRBJ1-1, the V gene TRBV3-1; no reliable D call. This CDR3 has 14 residues. The V end was cut by 3 bases, the J end by 2 bases, with 10 bases between. CDR1 LGHDT and CDR2 YNNKEL come from the germline V gene (reference sequence). The CDR3 DNA reads as TGTGCCAGCAGCCAGCCCCAGGCTAACACTGAAGCTTTCTTT. As protein: CASSQPQANTEAFF.

The chain recombines TRBV7-9 with TRBJ1-1, with D maybe TRBD1 (6 bases). Deletions cut 1 base from V and 4 bases from J, with 19 bases between. This CDR3 spans 17 amino acids. From germline, CDR1 is SEHNR and CDR2 FQNEAQ (reference sequence). The CDR3 coding sequence is TGTGCCAGCAGCTTAGGGCAGTACAACGGGGGGCTCACTGAAGCTTTCTTT. It codes for CASSLGQYNGGLTEAFF.

The sample holds a few counts of this clonotype. The chain carries TRBV2 and TRBJ2-3; 10 nucleotides agree with TRBD2. Germline assignment: CDR1 SNHLY and CDR2 FYNNEI. This CDR3 contains 16 residues. The trim removed 2 bases at V and 9 bases at J, leaving 11 bases unmatched. CDR3 bases: TGTGCCAGCAGTGAATCGATTGGACTAGCGGCCAACACGCAGTATTTT. Translated, it gives CASSESIGLAANTQYF.

This clonotype was observed a few times. The rearrangement joins TRBV14 to TRBJ2-2, with D uncertain. From germline, CDR1 is SGHDN and CDR2 FVKESK. The CDR3 contains 14 residues. V lost 5 bases and J lost 5, with 12 bases in between. DNA of the CDR3: TGTGCCAGCAGCGATAATCCGGTAACCGGGGAGCTGTTTTTT. It is translated as CASSDNPVTGELFF.

The chain has TRBV7-3 and TRBJ2-1; perhaps TRBD2 as D (6 bases). V dropped 4 bases and J dropped 6 bases, with 19 bases sitting between them. The CDR3 spans 16 residues. Germline values: CDR1 SGHTA, CDR2 FQGTGA. CDR3 protein: CASSSLGGSIFNEQFF. Here the CDR3 DNA reads TGTGCCAGCAGCTCACTCGGGGGATCGATCTTCAATGAGCAGTTCTTC.

This chain links TRBV6-5 with TRBJ2-7; 8 nucleotides align to TRBD1. J lost 3 bases, V lost 5 bases, and 6 bases had no gene match. The CDR3 has 14 residues. Looked up from germline, CDR1 is MNHEY and CDR2 is SVGAGI. The CDR3 nucleotides read TGTGCCAGCAGTATCGGACAGGGCAGCTACGAGCAGTACTTC. Its translation is CASSIGQGSYEQYF.

With respect to this clonotype: Sequence at one end of the junction differs from germline and may be a read error. The genes are TRBV24-1 and TRBJ2-2; TRBD1 might be the D (6 bases). Germline V gene lookup returns CDR1 KGHDR and CDR2 SFDVKD. The CDR3 contains 11 residues. In DNA, the CDR3 is TGTGCCACCAGTGATGAGGACAGCTTAACTTTT. It yields the protein CATSDEDSLTF.

The V and J genes are TRBV4-3 and TRBJ1-5, with D tentatively TRBD1 (5 bases). Trimming removed 1 base from V and 2 bases from J, with 12 bases in between. CDR3 length: 16 residues. CDR1 is LGHNA and CDR2 is YSLEER in the germline V gene. CDR3 region: CASSQGHWDGNQPQHF. As DNA, the CDR3 is TGCGCCAGCAGCCAAGGTCACTGGGACGGCAATCAGCCCCAGCATTTT.

This clonotype was found many times. The chain recombines TRBV24-1 with TRBJ2-5; D remains unclear. V was clipped by 1 base and J by 0 bases, with 8 bases between them. Germline V CDR1 and CDR2: KGHDR, SFDVKD. The CDR3 loop spans 15 amino acids. The CDR3 bases are TGTGCCACCAGTGATTTAAAGGGAAACCAAGAGACCCAGTACTTC. Residues: CATSDLKGNQETQYF.

This clonotype was detected only a few times. The chain carries TRBV29-1 and TRBJ2-7, with D unresolved. Germline lookup yields CDR1 SQVTM and CDR2 ANQGSEA. V was shortened by 7 bases and J by 3 bases, with 10 bases between the two germline ends. The CDR3 runs 11 residues. The chain's CDR3 is CSGFKDYEQYF. The CDR3, as DNA: TGCAGCGGGTTTAAAGACTACGAGCAGTACTTC.

The chain recombines TRBV4-1 with TRBJ2-3; 7 bases line up with TRBD2. The germline gives CDR1 MGHRA, CDR2 YSYEKL. The junction had 4 bases not matched to a gene; V was cut back by 2 bases and J by 2 bases. CDR3 length: 15 amino acids. The chain's CDR3 is CASSQWGGDTDTQYF. CDR3 coding DNA: TGCGCCAGCAGCCAATGGGGGGGGGACACAGATACGCAGTATTTT.

This clonotype turned up a few times. The J gene is TRBJ2-3, the V gene TRBV20-1; TRBD2 matches 7 bases. Looked up from germline, CDR1 is DFQATT and CDR2 is SNEGSKA (reference sequence). Germline trimming cut 3 bases from V and 2 bases from J; bases unmatched to any gene: 5. This CDR3 region has 14 residues. The CDR3 DNA reads TGCAGTGCTAGTCCGGGACTAAACACAGATACGCAGTATTTT. This gives the protein CSASPGLNTDTQYF.

The gene calls are TRBV5-1 and TRBJ1-1; D ambiguous. This CDR3 comprises 11 residues. The V and J ends lost 2 bases and 8 bases respectively, with 7 bases between them. The germline CDR1 and CDR2 sequences are SGHRS and YFSETQ. The CDR3 DNA reads as TGCGCCAGCAGCTTTGGACCAGAAGCTTTCTTT. Protein product: CASSFGPEAFF.

Only a few counts were recorded for this clonotype. The CDR3 DNA reads as TGTGCCAGCAGCCCCTCTGCCGGGGGATCCTACAATGAGCAGTTCTTC. Amino acid sequence: CASSPSAGGSYNEQFF. The chain carries TRBV7-9 and TRBJ2-1; TRBD2 is a possible D gene (6 bases). In germline, CDR1 is SEHNR, CDR2 FQNEAQ (reference sequence). The CDR3 extends over 16 amino acids. Trimming pared 5 bases from V and 1 base from J, leaving 15 bases between.

This chain uses TRBV7-9 with TRBJ2-1; the match to TRBD1 covers 10 bases. This CDR3 is 16 amino acids long. In germline, CDR1 is SEHNR, CDR2 FQNEAQ (reference sequence). The V gene end was trimmed by 5 bases and the J gene end by 5 bases; junction bases not matched to a gene: 9. In DNA, the CDR3 is TGTGCCAGCAGCCAGCTCGACAGGGGGCCAGACAATGAGCAGTTCTTC. Residues: CASSQLDRGPDNEQFF.